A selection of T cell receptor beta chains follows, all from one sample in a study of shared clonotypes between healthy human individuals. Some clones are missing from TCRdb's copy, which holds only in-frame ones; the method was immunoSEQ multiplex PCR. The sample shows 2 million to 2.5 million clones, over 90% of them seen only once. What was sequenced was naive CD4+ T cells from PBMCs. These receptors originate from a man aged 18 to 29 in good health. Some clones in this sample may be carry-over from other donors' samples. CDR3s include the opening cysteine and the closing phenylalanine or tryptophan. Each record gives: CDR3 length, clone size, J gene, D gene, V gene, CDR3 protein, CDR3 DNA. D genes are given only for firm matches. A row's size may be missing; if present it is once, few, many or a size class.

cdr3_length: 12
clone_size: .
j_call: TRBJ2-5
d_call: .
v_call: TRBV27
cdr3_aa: CASSLRGETQYF
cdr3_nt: TGTGCCAGCAGTTTACGGGGGGAGACCCAGTACTTC

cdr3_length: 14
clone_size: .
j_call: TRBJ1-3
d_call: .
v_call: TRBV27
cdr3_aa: CASSWSRGGNTIYF
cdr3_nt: TGTGCCAGCAGTTGGAGCAGGGGTGGAAACACCATATATTTT

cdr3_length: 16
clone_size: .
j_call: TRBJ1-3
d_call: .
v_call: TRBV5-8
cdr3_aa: CASNALMTGIWNTIYF
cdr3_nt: TGTGCCAGCAACGCGCTTATGACGGGGATATGGAACACCATATATTTT

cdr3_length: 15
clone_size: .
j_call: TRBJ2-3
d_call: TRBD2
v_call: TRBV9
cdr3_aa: CASSPTSGRSDTQYF
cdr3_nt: TGTGCCAGCAGCCCGACTAGCGGGAGATCAGATACGCAGTATTTT

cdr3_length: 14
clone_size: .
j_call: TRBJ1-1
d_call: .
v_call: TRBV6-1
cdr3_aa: CASNQGGVGTEAFF
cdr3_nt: TGTGCCAGCAACCAAGGAGGGGTAGGGACTGAAGCTTTCTTT

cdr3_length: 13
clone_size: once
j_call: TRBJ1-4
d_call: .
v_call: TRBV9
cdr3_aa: CASSPRGRGQLFF
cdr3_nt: TGTGCCAGCAGCCCACGGGGGAGGGGCCAACTGTTTTTT

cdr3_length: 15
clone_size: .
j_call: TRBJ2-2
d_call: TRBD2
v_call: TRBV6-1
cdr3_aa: CASRLAAQNTGELFF
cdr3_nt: TGTGCCAGTAGACTAGCCGCCCAGAACACCGGGGAGCTGTTTTTT

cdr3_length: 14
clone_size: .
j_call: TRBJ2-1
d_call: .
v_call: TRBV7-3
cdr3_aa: CASSPQSSYNEQFF
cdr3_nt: TGTGCCAGCAGCCCTCAGAGCTCCTACAATGAGCAGTTCTTC

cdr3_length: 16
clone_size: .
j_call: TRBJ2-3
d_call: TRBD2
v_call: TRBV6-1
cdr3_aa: CASSALTLAGGVTQYF
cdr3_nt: TGTGCCAGCAGTGCCCTGACTCTAGCGGGGGGGGTTACGCAGTATTTT

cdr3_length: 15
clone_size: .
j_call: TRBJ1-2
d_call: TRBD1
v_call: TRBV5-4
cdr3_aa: CASSWDRGTNYGYTF
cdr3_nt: TGTGCCAGCAGCTGGGACAGGGGGACAAACTATGGCTACACCTTC

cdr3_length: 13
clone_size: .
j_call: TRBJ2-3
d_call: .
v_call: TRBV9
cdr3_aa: CASSRGGTDTQYF
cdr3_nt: TGTGCCAGCAGCCGAGGGGGCACAGATACGCAGTATTTT

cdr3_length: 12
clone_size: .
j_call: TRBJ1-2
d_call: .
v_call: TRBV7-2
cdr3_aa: CASSFQKRGYTF
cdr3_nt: TGTGCCAGCAGCTTTCAGAAGAGGGGCTACACCTTC

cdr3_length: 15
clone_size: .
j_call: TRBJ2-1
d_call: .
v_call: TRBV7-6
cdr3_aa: CASSLEPGTPSFWFF
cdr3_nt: TGTGCCAGCAGCTTAGAACCCGGGACCCCAAGTTTCTGGTTCTTC

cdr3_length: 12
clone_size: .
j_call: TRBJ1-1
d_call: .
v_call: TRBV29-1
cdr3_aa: CSVDRGNTEAFF
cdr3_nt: TGCAGCGTTGATCGGGGCAACACTGAAGCTTTCTTT

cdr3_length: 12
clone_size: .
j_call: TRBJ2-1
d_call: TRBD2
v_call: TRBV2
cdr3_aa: CATSSGYNEQFF
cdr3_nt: TGTGCCACCTCTAGCGGTTACAATGAGCAGTTCTTC

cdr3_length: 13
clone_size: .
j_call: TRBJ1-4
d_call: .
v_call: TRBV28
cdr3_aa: CATLSGAREKLFF
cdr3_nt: TGTGCCACCCTCTCCGGGGCAAGGGAAAAACTGTTTTTT

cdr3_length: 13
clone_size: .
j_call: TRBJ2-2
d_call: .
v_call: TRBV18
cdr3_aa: CASSPVGSGELFF
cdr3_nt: TGTGCCAGCTCCCCTGTGGGGTCCGGGGAGCTGTTTTTT

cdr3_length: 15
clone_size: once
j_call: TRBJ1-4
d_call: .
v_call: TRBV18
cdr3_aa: CASSPPTGRGEKLFF
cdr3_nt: TGTGCCAGCTCACCACCTACAGGGAGGGGTGAAAAACTGTTTTTT

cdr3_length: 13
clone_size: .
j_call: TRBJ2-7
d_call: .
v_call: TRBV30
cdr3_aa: CAWSADRGYEQYF
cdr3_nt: TGTGCCTGGAGTGCAGACCGGGGATACGAGCAGTACTTC

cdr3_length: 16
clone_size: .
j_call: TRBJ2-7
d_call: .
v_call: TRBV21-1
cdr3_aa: CASSKCTRGSSYEQYF
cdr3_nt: TGTGCCAGCAGCAAATGCACTAGGGGTAGCTCCTACGAGCAGTACTTC

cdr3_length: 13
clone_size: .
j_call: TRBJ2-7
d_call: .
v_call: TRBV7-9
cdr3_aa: CASSLAGNYEQYF
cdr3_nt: TGTGCCAGCAGCTTGGCAGGAAATTACGAGCAGTACTTC

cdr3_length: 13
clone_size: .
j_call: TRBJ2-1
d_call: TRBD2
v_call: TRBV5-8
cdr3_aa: CARAIAGAYEQFF
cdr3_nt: TGTGCCAGGGCTATAGCGGGAGCGTACGAGCAGTTCTTC

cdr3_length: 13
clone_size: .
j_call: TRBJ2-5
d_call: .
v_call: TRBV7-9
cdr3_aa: CASSLPNQETQYF
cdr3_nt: TGTGCCAGCAGCTTACCGAATCAAGAGACCCAGTACTTC

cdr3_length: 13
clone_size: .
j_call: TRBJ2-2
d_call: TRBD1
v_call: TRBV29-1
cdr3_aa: CSVAMRGLGELFF
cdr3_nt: TGCAGCGTGGCAATGAGGGGGCTAGGGGAGCTGTTTTTT

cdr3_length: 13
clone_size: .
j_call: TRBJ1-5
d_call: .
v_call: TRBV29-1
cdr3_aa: CSVAGPSNQPQHF
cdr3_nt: TGCAGCGTTGCGGGTCCTAGCAATCAGCCCCAGCATTTT

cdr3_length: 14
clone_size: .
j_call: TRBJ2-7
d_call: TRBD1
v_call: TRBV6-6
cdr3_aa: CASRDTDRGGEQYF
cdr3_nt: TGTGCCAGCAGGGACACGGACAGGGGAGGGGAGCAGTACTTC

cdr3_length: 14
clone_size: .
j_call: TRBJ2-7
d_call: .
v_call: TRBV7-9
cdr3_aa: CASSLAGVGWDQYF
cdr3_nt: TGTGCCAGCAGCTTAGCGGGAGTAGGTTGGGATCAGTACTTC

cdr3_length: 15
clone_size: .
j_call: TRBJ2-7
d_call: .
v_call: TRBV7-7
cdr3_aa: CASSLGEGATYEQYF
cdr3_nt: TGTGCCAGCAGCTTAGGGGAAGGAGCCACCTACGAGCAGTACTTC

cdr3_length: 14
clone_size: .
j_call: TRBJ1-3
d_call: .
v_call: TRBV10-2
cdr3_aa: CATIDSNGGNTIYF
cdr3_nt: TGCGCCACCATAGACTCAAACGGAGGAAACACCATATATTTT

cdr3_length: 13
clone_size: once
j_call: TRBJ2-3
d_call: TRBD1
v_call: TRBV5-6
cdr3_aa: CASSGQGADTQYF
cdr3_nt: TGTGCCAGCAGCGGACAGGGGGCAGATACGCAGTATTTT

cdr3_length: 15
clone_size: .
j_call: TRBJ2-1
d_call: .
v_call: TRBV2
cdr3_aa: CASSDRGRGYNEQFF
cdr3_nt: TGTGCCAGCAGTGATCGGGGTCGGGGGTACAATGAGCAGTTCTTC

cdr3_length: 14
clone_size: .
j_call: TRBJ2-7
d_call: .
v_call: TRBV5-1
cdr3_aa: CASSLEGTAAEQYF
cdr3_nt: TGCGCCAGCAGCTTGGAGGGCACGGCTGCCGAGCAGTACTTC

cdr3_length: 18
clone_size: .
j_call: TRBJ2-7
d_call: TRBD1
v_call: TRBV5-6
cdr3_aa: CASSLSGTVIPRSYEQYF
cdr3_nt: TGTGCCAGCAGCCTATCCGGGACAGTGATTCCTCGCTCCTACGAGCAGTACTTC

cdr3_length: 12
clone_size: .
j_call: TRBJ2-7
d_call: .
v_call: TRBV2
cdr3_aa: CASAGDFYEQYF
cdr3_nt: TGTGCCAGCGCCGGGGACTTCTACGAGCAGTACTTC

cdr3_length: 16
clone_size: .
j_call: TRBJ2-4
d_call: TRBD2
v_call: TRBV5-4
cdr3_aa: CASSSRLAGGENIQYF
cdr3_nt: TGTGCCAGCAGCTCCCGACTAGCGGGAGGGGAGAACATTCAGTACTTC

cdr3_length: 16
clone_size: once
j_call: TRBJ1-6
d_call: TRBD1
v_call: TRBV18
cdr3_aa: CASSPRGTGTDSPLHF
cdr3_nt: TGTGCCAGCTCACCACGAGGGACAGGGACGGATTCACCCCTCCACTTT

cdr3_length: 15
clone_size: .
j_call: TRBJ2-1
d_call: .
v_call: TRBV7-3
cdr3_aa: CASSPPGPPSGEQFF
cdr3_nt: TGTGCCAGCAGCCCACCGGGACCACCATCGGGAGAGCAGTTCTTC

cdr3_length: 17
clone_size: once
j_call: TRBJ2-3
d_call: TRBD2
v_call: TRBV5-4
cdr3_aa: CASSGNRGGGVLDTQYF
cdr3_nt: TGTGCCAGCAGCGGCAACCGGGGCGGGGGTGTTCTGGATACGCAGTATTTT

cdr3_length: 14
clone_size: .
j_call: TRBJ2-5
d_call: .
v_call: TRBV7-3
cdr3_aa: CASSLSRTDGTQYF
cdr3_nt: TGTGCCAGCAGCTTATCCCGGACAGATGGGACCCAGTACTTC

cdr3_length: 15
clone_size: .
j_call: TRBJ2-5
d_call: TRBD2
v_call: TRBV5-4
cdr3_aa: CASSLGLAGQETQYF
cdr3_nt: TGTGCCAGCAGCTTAGGACTAGCGGGCCAAGAGACCCAGTACTTC

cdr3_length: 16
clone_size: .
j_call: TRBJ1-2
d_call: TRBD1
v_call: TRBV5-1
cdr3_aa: CASSLAGTGGHYGYTF
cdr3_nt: TGCGCCAGCAGCTTGGCGGGGACAGGGGGCCACTATGGCTACACCTTC

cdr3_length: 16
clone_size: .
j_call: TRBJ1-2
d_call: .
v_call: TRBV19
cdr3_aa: CASSIRKGLTNYGYTF
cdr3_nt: TGTGCCAGTAGTATAAGGAAGGGGCTTACAAACTATGGCTACACCTTC